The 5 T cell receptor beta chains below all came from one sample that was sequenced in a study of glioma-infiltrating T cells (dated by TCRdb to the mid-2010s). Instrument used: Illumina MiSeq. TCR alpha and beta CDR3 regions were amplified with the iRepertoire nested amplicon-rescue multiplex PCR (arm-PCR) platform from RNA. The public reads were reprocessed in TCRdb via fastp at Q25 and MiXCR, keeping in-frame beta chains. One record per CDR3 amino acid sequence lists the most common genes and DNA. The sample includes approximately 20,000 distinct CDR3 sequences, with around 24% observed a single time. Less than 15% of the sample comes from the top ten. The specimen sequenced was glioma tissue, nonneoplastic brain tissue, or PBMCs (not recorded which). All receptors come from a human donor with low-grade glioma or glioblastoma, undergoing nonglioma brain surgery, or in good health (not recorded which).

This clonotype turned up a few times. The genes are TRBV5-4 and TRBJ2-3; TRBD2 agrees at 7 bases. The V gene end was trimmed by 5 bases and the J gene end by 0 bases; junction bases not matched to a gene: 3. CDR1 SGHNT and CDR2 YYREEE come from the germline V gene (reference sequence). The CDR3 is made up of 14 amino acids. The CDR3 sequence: CASRPSGSTDTQYF. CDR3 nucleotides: TGTGCCAGCAGACCTAGCGGAAGCACAGATACGCAGTATTTT.

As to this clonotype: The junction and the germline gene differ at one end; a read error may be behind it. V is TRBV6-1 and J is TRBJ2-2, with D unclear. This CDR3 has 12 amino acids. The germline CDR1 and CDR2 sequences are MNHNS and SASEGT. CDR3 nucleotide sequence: TGTGCCAGCAGAGACGACACAGGGGAGCTGTTTTTT. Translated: CASRDDTGELFF.

This CDR3 reads CASSYSGSGAPREAFF. Here the CDR3 DNA reads TGTGCCAGCAGTTACTCGGGATCGGGGGCCCCGCGGGAAGCTTTCTTT. This chain connects TRBV6-5 to TRBJ1-1; D perhaps matches TRBD1 (6 bases). V was pared by 0 bases and J by 8 bases, with 19 bases between. Germline V gene lookup returns CDR1 MNHEY and CDR2 SVGAGI. The CDR3 length is 16 residues.

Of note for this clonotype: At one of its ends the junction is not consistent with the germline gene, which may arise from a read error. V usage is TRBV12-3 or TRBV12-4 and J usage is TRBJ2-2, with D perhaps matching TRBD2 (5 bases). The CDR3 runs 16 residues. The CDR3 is CASSLQRWMNTGEMFF. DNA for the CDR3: TGTGCCAGCAGTCTACAGCGGTGGATGAACACCGGGGAGATGTTTTTT.

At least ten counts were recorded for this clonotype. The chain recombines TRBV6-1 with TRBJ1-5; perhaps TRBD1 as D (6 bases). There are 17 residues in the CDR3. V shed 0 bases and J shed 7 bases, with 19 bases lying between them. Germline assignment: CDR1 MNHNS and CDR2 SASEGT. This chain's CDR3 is CASSEAYLTTGGQPQHF. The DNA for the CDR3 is TGTGCCAGCAGTGAAGCTTATTTGACGACGGGGGGCCAGCCCCAGCATTTT.